This TCR beta chain was sequenced during a study of control samples from healthy donors and cancer patients. The CDR3 has 13 amino acids. CDR1 is ENHRY, CDR2 SYGVKD, per germline. Between the trimmed V and J ends, which lost 8 bases and 3 bases, there was a span of 12 bases. Assay used: immunoSEQ multiplex PCR; TCRdb lists only in-frame clones, some missing. The table records roughly 200,000 clones, just under 95% of them present only once. This clonotype originated in a man in his fifties in good health. The gene calls are TRBV10-3 and TRBJ2-3, with D perhaps assigned TRBD1 or TRBD2 (5 bases each). The sequenced material came from blood. The CDR3 is CAIAGTLTDTQYF. Written as DNA, the CDR3 is TGTGCCATCGCCGGGACCCTAACAGATACGCAGTATTTT.